This T cell receptor beta chain emerged from a study of early T cells in non-severe SARS-CoV-2 infection. At the level of the study: Investigators sequenced bulk RNA drawn from unsorted whole blood, and chains remained unpaired. Study-wide points: Using VDJdb, the matching emphasized anti-spike CD8 responses while missing private and CD4 specificities.

Per the germline V gene, CDR1 is SGHRS and CDR2 is YFSETQ. The CDR3 consists of 13 residues. Remarks on this clonotype: As yet, its antigen is unknown. A much larger clone lies one base from this, so it may be a read error.

Tagging with unique molecular identifiers was applied to individual cDNA molecules. TCRdb reprocessed the 5' RACE reads via MiXCR and lists one record per CDR3 protein. The sample lists 70,000 or so distinct CDR3 sequences; 10% were seen once. This specimen was whole blood, taken at baseline. This sequence originates from an adult who was a healthcare worker with PCR-confirmed SARS-CoV-2 infection or an uninfected control (not recorded which). The V and J genes are TRBV5-1 and TRBJ1-2; 10 positions match TRBD1. As DNA, the CDR3 is TGCGCCAGCAGCCAAGGGACAGGGGATGGCTTCACCTTC. It yields the protein CASSQGTGDGFTF.